This TCR beta chain was profiled in a study of T cell changes during pregnancy in multiple sclerosis. The CDR3 has 13 amino acids. Trimming took off 0 bases at V and 10 bases at J, with 13 bases between the two ends. Germline V gene data show CDR1 as SGHRS and CDR2 as YFSETQ. Clones were sequenced by immunoSEQ multiplex PCR, and TCRdb holds only the in-frame ones, with some missing. This sample carries tens of thousands of clones, 85% to 90% of them seen once, and the ten largest clones take approximately 1.2%. Material: CD4+ T cells from peripheral blood mononuclear cells, obtained in the first trimester of pregnancy. V is TRBV5-1 and J is TRBJ1-1; a possible D gene is TRBD1 (6 bases). This TCR derives from a female donor with multiple sclerosis, enrolled in a pregnancy study. Here the CDR3 DNA reads TGCGCCAGCAGCTTGGTTGGCAGGGGAGTAGCTTTCTTT. This sequence encodes CASSLVGRGVAFF.